This T cell receptor (beta chain) was identified in a study of cytotoxic CD8 clonotypes in ibrutinib-treated CLL (dated by TCRdb to the early 2020s). In terms of the full investigation: In this cohort, around 15 patients were treatment-naive and approximately ten were relapsed/refractory, while about 18 had unmutated IGHV. Partial responses were observed in about 25 patients and complete responses in 2; after a median follow-up of 68 months, remission was maintained in 15 or so patients and progression was observed in some 12. Response samples were taken after a median of roughly 12 months on treatment, ranging from about 6 to 40 months. On average, each sample yielded around 230,000 productive templates and 80,000 to 95,000 productive rearrangements. Longitudinal samples were obtainable from about 30% of the 86 participants in the trial. Cryopreserved peripheral blood mononuclear cells were obtained before treatment, at response, and at either sustained remission or disease progression. Every sample from remission and from progressive disease was obtained while the patients were still on ibrutinib.

This clone was seen just once. The antigen it binds to is not known. One base away there is no much larger clone; base qualities are not given. The intended sense of this specimen's time point label: about 11 months on ibrutinib. For TCR beta library preparation, roughly 1.8 micrograms of genomic DNA was extracted from cryopreserved PBMCs. Longitudinal blood samples from CLL patients on ibrutinib monotherapy underwent high-throughput TCR beta sequencing. The patients took part in an open-label, single-center phase 2 trial of ibrutinib monotherapy. Study-wide findings and limitations: At ibrutinib response clonality went up, during sustained remission it held steady, and at progression it dropped back toward baseline. Baseline clonality was found to be higher than that of age-matched healthy donors and was strongly correlated with circulating CD8+ T-cell counts. Public clonotypes were rare and either shrank or stayed stable during treatment, and the rise in clonality at ibrutinib response reflected expansion of private clonotypes. Sampling times were not matched between patients in sustained remission and patients whose disease was progressing, and lymph node repertoires were not examined.

Each clonotype received, on average, about 10x coverage in deep resolution sequencing performed on a MiSeq, where the target depth lay between 1 in 1 million and 1 in 200,000 T cells. The immunoSEQ hsTCRB Kit was used to generate the TCR beta libraries. In the source study's methods: Data were analyzed with ImmunoSEQ Data Assistant and ImmunoSEQ Analyzer, with V, D and J genes assigned per IMGT definitions. Clonality, which ranges from 0 to 1, was calculated as one minus the normalized Shannon entropy of productive rearrangement frequencies. Public clonotype analysis was restricted to overrepresented clonotypes comprising at least 0.05% of each patient's repertoire. About twelve age-matched healthy donor repertoires from immuneACCESS were used as controls for clonality. The table comes from immuneACCESS by way of TCRdb, which keeps in-frame sequences with V and J called. Part of the clones is missing from these tables; in studies checked, under half for an unresolved V gene and the rest for unknown reasons. Clone size and the V and J calls come from that table; the DNA yielded D and trimming. The sample table contains 55,000 to 80,000 clones; only one count was recorded for less than 95% of them. Approximately 3.1% of the sample lies in the top ten.

From the cysteine up to the phenylalanine, the CDR3 has a length of 17 residues. Only the CDR3 DNA is retained, 51 bases long and in frame from the first base. V ends up 1 base short and J 7 bases short, with an unmatched junction base count of 10. For CDR1 and CDR2, the germline V gene lists KGHSH and LQKENI. The sequencing here drew on PBMCs, taken after 12 months of ibrutinib treatment. The chain is made from TRBV18 and TRBJ2-1; the junction holds 10 bases that match TRBD2. The sequence derives from a human donor with chronic lymphocytic leukemia. The CDR3 is CASSPLLAGAIENEQFF. The DNA sequence is as follows: TGTGCCAGCTCACCACTGCTAGCGGGAGCTATTGAGAATGAGCAGTTCTTC.